One and the same sample provided the 27 T cell receptor beta chains below, sequenced in a study of identical twins. From the 5' RACE reads, TCRdb called clonotypes with MiXCR, one entry per CDR3 protein. The sample has roughly 350,000 distinct CDR3 sequences, 10% to 15% seen once. The data were also submitted as part of a second study, on yellow fever vaccine responses in identical twins.

Sequenced material: CD8+ T cells sorted from blood. These receptors originate from a woman younger than 30 in good health.

This clonotype showed up just a few times. The chain is built from TRBV6-4 and TRBJ2-1; 9 bases match TRBD2. After removal of 5 bases from V and 8 bases from J, the junction contained 7 bases not matched to a gene. CDR1 is MRHNA and CDR2 is SNTAGT in the germline V gene. This CDR3 is 14 amino acids long. The CDR3 bases are TGTGCCAGCAGTATGGGACTAGCCCTCGATGAGCAGTTCTTC. It translates to CASSMGLALDEQFF.

This clonotype appeared many times. This chain links TRBV12-3 or TRBV12-4 with TRBJ2-1, with 8 bases aligning to TRBD2. V lost 3 bases and J lost 6; bases outside the gene matches: 7. The CDR3 is 15 residues long. This CDR3 reads CASSFTSGPGNEQFF. CDR3 bases: TGTGCCAGCAGTTTCACTAGCGGACCGGGCAATGAGCAGTTCTTC.

The chain recombines TRBV7-6 with TRBJ2-5; D perhaps matches TRBD2 (5 bases). Germline V gives CDR1 SGHVS, CDR2 FNYEAQ. The CDR3 loop spans 15 amino acids. Trimming took off 5 bases at V and 4 bases at J, with 17 bases between the two ends. This CDR3 is CASSHGERVGETQYF. CDR3 DNA: TGTGCCAGCAGCCATGGGGAGAGGGTGGGAGAGACCCAGTACTTC.

This clonotype was counted a few times. This chain uses TRBV10-3 with TRBJ2-7, with D possibly TRBD2 on 6 matching bases. Trimming removed 1 base at V and 7 bases at J, with 17 bases between. Germline values: CDR1 ENHRY, CDR2 SYGVKD. CDR3 size: 15 residues. The CDR3 nucleotides read TGTGCCATCAGTGAGTGGCGGGGTTTAGACTTGGAGCAGTACTTC. It codes for CAISEWRGLDLEQYF.

This clonotype was counted only a few times. The V call is TRBV6-5, the J call TRBJ2-2; D tentatively fits TRBD1 or TRBD2 (5 bases each). The CDR3 length is 13 residues. Germline CDR1 and CDR2: MNHEY and SVGAGI. With 2 bases removed from V and 7 bases from J, the gap between germline ends came to 8 bases. The CDR3 nucleotides read TGTGCCAGCAGTTACGGGGGTAACGGGGAGCTGTTTTTT. Encoded protein: CASSYGGNGELFF.

This clonotype was detected only a few times. This chain connects TRBV7-2 to TRBJ2-7, with D maybe TRBD1 (6 bases). This CDR3 has 16 amino acids. The V end lost 0 bases, the J end lost 5 bases, and 17 bases lay between the germline ends. Germline V gene sequence: CDR1 SGHTA, CDR2 FQGNSA. Here the CDR3 DNA reads TGTGCCAGCAGCTTAGCAATGACCAGGGGCATGGACGAGCAGTACTTC. Translated: CASSLAMTRGMDEQYF.

The chain links TRBV7-7 to TRBJ2-5; 7 nucleotides align to TRBD2. V gave up 5 bases and J gave up 5 bases; unmatched junction bases: 14. Germline V gives CDR1 SSHAT, CDR2 FNYEAQ (reference sequence). The CDR3 spans 16 residues. This chain's CDR3 is CASSLEIGLGPETQYF. The CDR3 DNA is TGTGCCAGCAGCCTAGAGATAGGACTAGGGCCCGAGACCCAGTACTTC. The whole variable domain, filled in from reference TRBV7-7 and TRBJ2-5, reads GAGVSQSPRYKVTKRGQDVTLRCDPISSHATLYWYQQALGQGPEFLTYFNYEAQPDKSGLPSDRFSAERPEGSISTLTIQRTEQRDSAMYRCASSLEIGLGPETQYFGPGTRLLVL.

The table lists this clonotype with a few counts. This chain joins TRBV24-1 and TRBJ2-4; possible D gene TRBD2, 6 bases. The CDR3 has 16 amino acids. CDR1 and CDR2 (germline): KGHDR, SFDVKD. The V and J ends lost 4 bases and 0 bases respectively, with 12 bases between them. CDR3 amino acids: CATSEGGTIAKNIQYF. In DNA, the CDR3 is TGTGCCACCAGTGAGGGGGGAACTATAGCCAAAAACATTCAGTACTTC.

The chain has TRBV20-1 and TRBJ1-3; 8 bases fit TRBD1. CDR1 and CDR2 (germline): DFQATT, SNEGSKA (reference sequence). V shed 3 bases and J 8 bases; nucleotides not matched to a gene: 6. The CDR3 spans 13 residues. CDR3 residues: CSASDDRGYTIYF. The CDR3 DNA reads TGCAGTGCTAGCGATGACAGGGGTTACACCATATATTTT.

This clonotype has at least ten counts. The rearrangement joins TRBV10-3 to TRBJ1-5; the D gene is possibly TRBD1 (6 bases). Per germline, CDR1 ENHRY and CDR2 SYGVKD. The CDR3 is made up of 17 amino acids. The germline V and J ends were trimmed by 0 bases and 0 bases, with 12 bases remaining between them. The CDR3 reads CAISESQGPYSNQPQHF. The CDR3 nucleotides read TGTGCCATCAGTGAGTCACAGGGCCCATATAGCAATCAGCCCCAGCATTTT.

The chain is built from TRBV6-5 and TRBJ2-7; D uncertain. CDR1 MNHEY and CDR2 SVGAGI come from the germline V gene. V lost 0 bases and J lost 4, with 7 bases in between. This CDR3 is built from 13 residues. DNA for the CDR3: TGTGCCAGCAGTTACTCGCTGGGTTACGAGCAGTACTTC. This sequence encodes CASSYSLGYEQYF.

This clonotype was counted many times. This chain connects TRBV29-1 to TRBJ1-2; no firm D call. CDR1 SQVTM and CDR2 ANQGSEA come from the germline V gene. CDR3 length: 11 residues. Trimming took 0 bases from V and 7 from J, leaving 6 bases between them. CDR3 DNA: TGCAGCGTTGAAGATAGGTCTGGCTACACCTTC. Encoded protein: CSVEDRSGYTF.

The rearrangement uses TRBV20-1 and TRBJ1-6, with D unclear. There are 12 residues in the CDR3. Per germline, CDR1 DFQATT and CDR2 SNEGSKA (reference sequence). V was trimmed by 2 bases and J by 10 bases, leaving 9 bases between them. The CDR3 DNA reads TGCAGTGCTAGAAGCATGGGCTCACCCCTCCACTTT. It is translated as CSARSMGSPLHF.

The chain links TRBV5-1 to TRBJ2-1; perhaps D is TRBD1 or TRBD2 (5 bases each). Per the germline V gene, CDR1 is SGHRS and CDR2 is YFSETQ. Deletions cut 0 bases from V and 8 bases from J, with 15 bases between. CDR3 length: 15 residues. Here the CDR3 reads CASSLGGQTGYEQFF. The CDR3 DNA sequence: TGCGCCAGCAGCTTGGGCGGACAAACGGGGTATGAGCAGTTCTTC.

This clonotype appeared a few times. V and J are TRBV6-1 and TRBJ2-2; D perhaps matches TRBD1 (5 bases). The V and J ends lost 3 bases and 1 base respectively, with 12 bases between them. CDR1 is MNHNS, CDR2 SASEGT, per germline. The CDR3 consists of 16 residues. CDR3 nucleotides: TGTGCCAGCAGTGACAGGGCTAGAAAGAACACCGGGGAGCTGTTTTTT. It encodes CASSDRARKNTGELFF.

This sequence joins TRBV6-1 and TRBJ2-7, with 7 nucleotides matching TRBD1. The CDR3 covers 14 residues. Germline V gene data show CDR1 as MNHNS and CDR2 as SASEGT. V gave up 6 bases and J gave up 3 bases; unmatched junction bases: 8. The CDR3 DNA reads TGTGCCAGCAGCCCAGGGACAGCGATCTACGAGCAGTACGTC. Amino acids: CASSPGTAIYEQYV.

This clonotype has just a few counts. DNA of the CDR3: TGCAGCGTGGCACCAGCTAGGGCGAACACCGGGGAGCTGTTTTTT. The encoded protein is CSVAPARANTGELFF. The rearrangement uses TRBV29-1 and TRBJ2-2; unclear D gene. Germline CDR1 reads SQVTM; CDR2 reads ANQGSEA. The CDR3 is made up of 15 amino acids. Trimming removed 6 bases from V and 0 bases from J, with 14 bases in between.

This clonotype was detected a few times. The CDR3 nucleotides are TGTGCCAGCATTCCACTAGCGGGGGGTTGGAATGAGCAGTTCTTC. Residues: CASIPLAGGWNEQFF. This chain uses TRBV6-1 with TRBJ2-1, with TRBD2 identical over 12 bases. With 7 bases clipped from V and 7 bases from J, the junction kept 8 bases outside the gene matches. CDR1 is MNHNS and CDR2 is SASEGT in the germline V gene. The CDR3 contains 15 residues.

The chain is built from TRBV15 and TRBJ2-1; 9 bases are a match to TRBD2. The CDR3 sequence is 15 residues long. The germline V gene encodes CDR1 LNHNV and CDR2 YYDKDF (reference sequence). V lost 5 bases and J lost 3; bases outside the gene matches: 5. The chain's CDR3 is CATSLSGGGYNEQFF. CDR3 nucleotide sequence: TGTGCCACCAGCCTTAGCGGGGGTGGCTACAATGAGCAGTTCTTC.

The rearrangement uses TRBV10-2 and TRBJ2-7, with a tentative D call TRBD1 (5 bases). CDR3 length: 15 amino acids. Looked up from germline, CDR1 is WSHSY and CDR2 is SAAADI. V was clipped by 2 bases and J by 0 bases, with 11 bases between them. CDR3 in amino acids: CASSENQGNSYEQYF. The CDR3 DNA reads TGCGCCAGCAGTGAGAACCAGGGCAACTCCTACGAGCAGTACTTC.

The chain uses TRBV27 and TRBJ1-4, with 7 bases fitting TRBD1. Germline V lookup: CDR1 MNHEY, CDR2 SMNVEV (reference sequence). The J segment lost 6 bases and the V segment lost 3 bases, leaving 7 bases of the junction unmatched. The CDR3 covers 15 residues. CDR3 DNA: TGTGCCAGCAGTTTCCCGACAGGGTTTCATGAAAAACTGTTTTTT. It yields the protein CASSFPTGFHEKLFF.

The rearrangement joins TRBV12-3 or TRBV12-4 to TRBJ2-3; D gene unclear. The ends were cut back, 4 bases at V and 2 bases at J, with 10 bases in the middle. The CDR3 runs 14 residues. Written as DNA, the CDR3 is TGTGCCAGCAGTTACGAGCGACCCACAGATACGCAGTATTTT. As protein: CASSYERPTDTQYF.

A few counts support this clonotype. J is TRBJ2-7 and V is TRBV27; D is unclear. CDR3 length: 14 amino acids. Per the germline V gene, CDR1 is MNHEY and CDR2 is SMNVEV (reference sequence). V dropped 0 bases and J dropped 1 base, with 7 bases sitting between them. The CDR3: CASSLSPGSYEQYV. CDR3 in DNA: TGTGCCAGCAGTTTATCACCCGGGTCCTACGAGCAGTACGTC.

There are many counts of this clonotype. An end of the junction differs from the germline gene, which may be a read error. The gene calls are TRBV5-1 and TRBJ2-1; 7 bases are a match to TRBD2. This CDR3 has 12 amino acids. CDR1 is SGHRS, CDR2 YFSETQ, per germline. The CDR3 loop reads CASSSSGNEQFF. CDR3 in DNA: TGTGCCAGCAGTTCTAGCGGCAATGAGCAGTTCTTC.

This clonotype appeared a few times. DNA of the CDR3: TGTGCCATCAGTGAGCTACAGTACAATGAGCAGTTCTTC. Its protein product is CAISELQYNEQFF. The chain employs TRBV10-3 and TRBJ2-1; D unresolved. Trimming shortened V by 2 bases and J by 4 bases, and 6 bases separated the two germline ends. The CDR3 is 13 amino acids. The V gene's germline CDR1 is ENHRY and CDR2 SYGVKD.

V is TRBV6-5 and J is TRBJ1-2, with 9 bases that match TRBD1. The germline gives CDR1 MNHEY, CDR2 SVGAGI. V lost 2 bases and J lost 8; bases outside the gene matches: 6. The CDR3 loop spans 14 amino acids. In DNA, the CDR3 is TGTGCCAGCAGTTACCTACAGGGGGCTTGGGGCTACACCTTC. This codes for CASSYLQGAWGYTF.

In its sample, this clonotype was seen a few times. V usage is TRBV6-1 and J usage is TRBJ1-2; perhaps TRBD1 as D (5 bases). This CDR3 region has 13 residues. Germline-derived CDR1 and CDR2 are MNHNS and SASEGT. Trimming shortened V by 6 bases and J by 4 bases, and 12 bases separated the two germline ends. CDR3 nucleotide sequence: TGTGCCAGCAGCCGGGACCGTCTCTATGGCTACACCTTC. Residues: CASSRDRLYGYTF.